These T cell receptor beta chains were read from a single sample in a study of blood T cell repertoires in COVID-19. The data were produced by immunoSEQ multiplex PCR, yet TCRdb's version contains in-frame clones alone and is incomplete. The repertoire holds under 300,000 clones, with around 90% as singletons. The sample comprised peripheral blood. These receptors were collected from a woman in her thirties or forties who had recovered from COVID-19. Both conserved end residues are part of each CDR3. The order of the fields is clone size, J gene, D gene, V gene, CDR3 protein, CDR3 DNA. A D gene is named only where the DNA matches it firmly. Clone size appears in some rows only: once, few, many, or a class for an expanded clone.

clone size: -
J gene: TRBJ2-5
D gene: TRBD1
V gene: TRBV15
CDR3 protein: CATAGTGRETQYF
CDR3 DNA: TGTGCCACCGCGGGGACAGGGAGAGAGACCCAGTACTTC

clone size: -
J gene: TRBJ1-6
D gene: TRBD1
V gene: TRBV3-1/TRBV3-2
CDR3 protein: CASSLRQGRGNSPLHF
CDR3 DNA: TGTGCCAGCAGCCTCCGACAGGGAAGAGGTAATTCACCCCTCCACTTT

clone size: -
J gene: TRBJ2-1
D gene: TRBD2
V gene: TRBV9
CDR3 protein: CASSATSAYNEQFF
CDR3 DNA: TGTGCCAGCAGCGCGACTAGCGCTTACAATGAGCAGTTCTTC

clone size: once
J gene: TRBJ1-2
D gene: TRBD1
V gene: TRBV3-1/TRBV3-2
CDR3 protein: CASSHPQGAYSYGYTF
CDR3 DNA: TGTGCCAGCAGCCACCCCCAGGGGGCGTATAGCTATGGCTACACCTTC

clone size: -
J gene: TRBJ1-5
D gene: -
V gene: TRBV6-2/TRBV6-3
CDR3 protein: CASSYSGGNQPQHF
CDR3 DNA: TGTGCCAGCAGTTACTCTGGGGGGAATCAGCCCCAGCATTTT

clone size: -
J gene: TRBJ1-5
D gene: -
V gene: TRBV7-8
CDR3 protein: CASSRGGALGNQPQHF
CDR3 DNA: TGTGCCAGCAGCCGTGGGGGGGCCCTTGGCAATCAGCCCCAGCATTTT

clone size: -
J gene: TRBJ1-6
D gene: -
V gene: TRBV30
CDR3 protein: CAWSDRTGYPGSPLHF
CDR3 DNA: TGTGCCTGGAGTGACCGTACAGGGTACCCCGGTTCACCCCTCCACTTT

clone size: -
J gene: TRBJ2-1
D gene: TRBD2
V gene: TRBV7-9
CDR3 protein: CASSPAGRVNNEQFF
CDR3 DNA: TGTGCCAGCAGCCCAGCGGGAAGGGTAAACAATGAGCAGTTCTTC

clone size: -
J gene: TRBJ2-2
D gene: -
V gene: TRBV7-2
CDR3 protein: CASSLLGGPNTGELFF
CDR3 DNA: TGTGCCAGCAGCTTACTGGGTGGGCCGAACACCGGGGAGCTGTTTTTT

clone size: -
J gene: TRBJ2-2
D gene: TRBD2
V gene: TRBV4-3
CDR3 protein: CASSQEASGNTGELFF
CDR3 DNA: TGCGCCAGCAGCCAAGAGGCTAGCGGGAACACCGGGGAGCTGTTTTTT

clone size: -
J gene: TRBJ1-2
D gene: -
V gene: TRBV3-1/TRBV3-2
CDR3 protein: CASSQVPTTENYGYTF
CDR3 DNA: TGTGCCAGCAGCCAGGTCCCAACTACCGAGAACTATGGCTACACCTTC

clone size: -
J gene: TRBJ1-2
D gene: -
V gene: TRBV5-1
CDR3 protein: CASSPRTVLSWDGYTF
CDR3 DNA: TGCGCCAGCAGCCCCAGGACAGTCCTCAGTTGGGATGGCTACACCTTC

clone size: -
J gene: TRBJ1-1
D gene: -
V gene: TRBV6-6
CDR3 protein: CASTPRGSNTEAFF
CDR3 DNA: TGTGCCAGCACCCCCCGGGGGTCGAACACTGAAGCTTTCTTT

clone size: -
J gene: TRBJ2-1
D gene: -
V gene: TRBV10-3
CDR3 protein: CAISAGKGSDNEQFF
CDR3 DNA: TGTGCCATCAGTGCAGGAAAAGGTAGCGACAATGAGCAGTTCTTC

clone size: -
J gene: TRBJ2-3
D gene: TRBD1
V gene: TRBV5-1
CDR3 protein: CASSVRLGGLTDTQYF
CDR3 DNA: TGCGCCAGCAGCGTGCGCCTAGGGGGCCTCACAGATACGCAGTATTTT

clone size: -
J gene: TRBJ2-5
D gene: TRBD1
V gene: TRBV19
CDR3 protein: CASSPGQGETQYF
CDR3 DNA: TGTGCCAGTAGCCCCGGACAGGGAGAGACCCAGTACTTC

clone size: -
J gene: TRBJ2-7
D gene: -
V gene: TRBV20-1
CDR3 protein: CSARGAYEQYF
CDR3 DNA: TGCAGTGCTAGGGGAGCCTACGAGCAGTACTTC

clone size: once
J gene: TRBJ2-1
D gene: -
V gene: TRBV18
CDR3 protein: CASSPSPHNNEQFF
CDR3 DNA: TGTGCCAGCTCACCAAGTCCCCACAACAATGAGCAGTTCTTC

clone size: -
J gene: TRBJ1-2
D gene: -
V gene: TRBV11-2
CDR3 protein: CASSLGTLANGYTF
CDR3 DNA: TGTGCCAGCAGCTTAGGGACACTCGCCAATGGCTACACCTTC

clone size: -
J gene: TRBJ1-6
D gene: TRBD1
V gene: TRBV5-1
CDR3 protein: CASSLADRSTLHF
CDR3 DNA: TGCGCCAGCAGCTTGGCGGACAGGTCTACCCTCCACTTT

clone size: -
J gene: TRBJ2-7
D gene: -
V gene: TRBV2
CDR3 protein: CASILAYEQYF
CDR3 DNA: TGTGCCAGCATCCTAGCCTACGAGCAGTACTTC

clone size: -
J gene: TRBJ2-1
D gene: TRBD2
V gene: TRBV10-3
CDR3 protein: CAISGVVAGVNEQFF
CDR3 DNA: TGTGCCATCAGTGGTGTGGTAGCGGGAGTGAATGAGCAGTTCTTC

clone size: -
J gene: TRBJ1-1
D gene: TRBD1
V gene: TRBV10-3
CDR3 protein: CAISSRQGGTEAFF
CDR3 DNA: TGTGCCATCAGTAGCCGACAGGGAGGCACTGAAGCTTTCTTT

clone size: -
J gene: TRBJ1-2
D gene: -
V gene: TRBV7-2
CDR3 protein: CASSLNAPVGVVNYGYTF
CDR3 DNA: TGTGCCAGCAGCTTAAACGCCCCGGTGGGCGTAGTTAACTATGGCTACACCTTC

clone size: -
J gene: TRBJ2-2
D gene: -
V gene: TRBV6-2/TRBV6-3
CDR3 protein: CASSYGPGNTGELFF
CDR3 DNA: TGTGCCAGCAGTTACGGGCCAGGGAACACCGGGGAGCTGTTTTTT

clone size: -
J gene: TRBJ2-3
D gene: -
V gene: TRBV5-6
CDR3 protein: CASSLGPGGFPDTQYF
CDR3 DNA: TGTGCCAGCAGCTTGGGTCCAGGTGGTTTCCCAGATACGCAGTATTTT

clone size: -
J gene: TRBJ1-2
D gene: TRBD1
V gene: TRBV6-5
CDR3 protein: CASSYSQGAGYTF
CDR3 DNA: TGTGCCAGCAGTTACTCTCAGGGGGCTGGCTACACCTTC